The entry below gives a single TCR beta chain sequence along with its context. Its antigen is undetermined. This sample is drawn from a study of cytomegalovirus exposure and HLA in healthy donors. General study findings and limits: According to an earlier analysis, most TCR beta V segments yielded productive rearrangements about 90% or about 30% of the time.

PCR employed 60 Vbeta and 13 Jbeta primers. Here immunoSEQ multiplex PCR was the method, and the copy in TCRdb shows in-frame clones only, minus some. Among more than 95,000 clones listed, roughly 82% were seen once. V lost 7 bases to trimming and J lost 4 bases; unmatched junction nucleotides: 10. The CDR3 has 15 amino acids. Germline-derived CDR1 and CDR2 are LNHDA and SQIVND (reference sequence). Sample: PBMCs. This chain joins TRBV19 and TRBJ1-5; 7 nucleotides align to TRBD1. This receptor was taken from an older woman in good health and CMV-seropositive. CDR3 protein: CASTNRGGVNQPQHF. The CDR3 coding sequence is TGTGCCAGTACCAACAGGGGTGGGGTGAATCAGCCCCAGCATTTT.